The 31 T cell receptor beta chains below come from one sample, sequenced in a study of blood T cell repertoires in COVID-19. TCRdb keeps only in-frame clones here, not all; method: immunoSEQ multiplex PCR. The data show 120,000 or so clones, around four fifths seen once. Sample: peripheral blood. The origin of the receptors is a man in his sixties with acute or convalescent COVID-19.

The chain has TRBV6-4 and TRBJ1-2, with TRBD1 as a possible D gene (6 bases). In germline, CDR1 is MRHNA, CDR2 SNTAGT. The V end was cut by 8 bases, the J end by 0 bases, with 16 bases between. This CDR3 is built from 15 residues. CDR3 nucleotide sequence: TGTGCCAGCGGCTGGACAGCGAGTACTAACTATGGCTACACCTTC. Translated: CASGWTASTNYGYTF.

The J gene is TRBJ1-1, the V gene TRBV30; D is ambiguous. Trimming removed 8 bases at V and 4 bases at J, with 14 bases between. Germline CDR1 and CDR2: GTSNPN and SVGIG (reference sequence). The CDR3 runs 12 residues. CDR3 sequence reads: CAADIGPTEAFF. CDR3 nucleotides: TGTGCCGCCGACATTGGGCCCACTGAAGCTTTCTTT.

The V and J genes are TRBV5-1 and TRBJ2-3; no clear D. V lost 2 bases and J lost 2, with 9 bases in between. This CDR3 region has 14 residues. Germline V CDR1 and CDR2: SGHRS, YFSETQ. The CDR3 DNA reads TGCGCCAGCAGCTTTAACAGATTCACAGATACGCAGTATTTT. It specifies CASSFNRFTDTQYF.

This clone has a single count. The CDR3 protein is CASSLRGGVSSYEQYF. The CDR3 nucleotides are TGTGCCAGTAGTCTCCGAGGGGGGGTATCCTCCTACGAGCAGTACTTC. This sequence joins TRBV19 and TRBJ2-7; D perhaps matches TRBD2 (7 bases). Germline CDR1 is LNHDA and CDR2 is SQIVND (reference sequence). The CDR3 is 16 residues long. Trimming took off 5 bases at V and 0 bases at J, with 17 bases between the two ends. Complete variable domain (other parts from reference TRBV19 and TRBJ2-7): DGGITQSPKYLFRKEGQNVTLSCEQNLNHDAMYWYRQDPGQGLRLIYYSQIVNDFQKGDIAEGYSVSREKKESFPLTVTSAQKNPTAFYLCASSLRGGVSSYEQYFGPGTRLTVT.

This clone came up many times. The chain links TRBV5-6 to TRBJ1-1; TRBD1 is a possible D gene (5 bases). With 0 bases removed from V and 5 bases from J, the gap between germline ends came to 14 bases. Germline CDR1 and CDR2: SGHDT and YYEEEE. This CDR3 is 15 amino acids long. The chain's CDR3 is CASSLGLGRGTEAFF. As DNA, the CDR3 is TGTGCCAGCAGCTTGGGCCTGGGGCGAGGAACTGAAGCTTTCTTT.

This chain links TRBV28 with TRBJ2-3, with D hard to call. The V gene's germline CDR1 is MDHEN and CDR2 SYDVKM. Between the trimmed V and J ends, which lost 5 bases and 3 bases, there was a span of 6 bases. The CDR3 is 12 residues long. CDR3 nucleotides: TGTGCCAGCAGTGGCGGAACAGATACGCAGTATTTT. Amino acid sequence: CASSGGTDTQYF.

This rearrangement joins TRBV7-3 to TRBJ2-3; D is unresolved. V shed 3 bases and J shed 2 bases, with 6 bases lying between them. CDR1 is SGHTA and CDR2 is FQGTGA in the germline V gene. The CDR3 totals 13 residues. CDR3 nucleotide sequence: TGTGCCAGCAGCTTGGGCATCACAGATACGCAGTATTTT. This gives the protein CASSLGITDTQYF.

The V and J genes are TRBV19 and TRBJ2-2, with a tentative D call TRBD1 (6 bases). Looked up from germline, CDR1 is LNHDA and CDR2 is SQIVND (reference sequence). The CDR3 contains 17 residues. The germline V and J ends were trimmed by 1 base and 1 base, with 13 bases remaining between them. The CDR3 here is CASSIVPGAMNTGELFF. The CDR3 DNA sequence: TGTGCCAGTAGTATAGTCCCAGGGGCAATGAACACCGGGGAGCTGTTTTTT.

This rearrangement joins TRBV27 to TRBJ2-2; the match to TRBD2 covers 14 bases. From germline, CDR1 is MNHEY and CDR2 SMNVEV (reference sequence). Trimming removed 5 bases from V and 6 bases from J; junction bases left unmatched: 8. The CDR3 has 17 residues. The CDR3 sequence: CASSPWTSGRRAGELFF. The CDR3 coding sequence is TGTGCCAGCAGTCCCTGGACTAGCGGGAGGAGAGCCGGGGAGCTGTTTTTT.

J is TRBJ2-5 and V is TRBV2; 14 positions agree with TRBD2. The V gene's germline CDR1 is SNHLY and CDR2 FYNNEI. The V and J ends lost 2 bases and 7 bases, in that order; junction bases with no gene match: 9. The CDR3 extends over 17 amino acids. The CDR3 nucleotides are TGTGCCAGCAGTGAAAGGAGACTAGCGGGGGGGCCTGGGACCCAGTACTTC. It translates to CASSERRLAGGPGTQYF.

The rearrangement links TRBV5-6 to TRBJ1-2, with 7 nucleotides matching TRBD1. The CDR3 extends over 15 amino acids. The ends lost 4 bases at V and 1 base at J; junction bases unmatched: 7. Per germline, CDR1 SGHDT and CDR2 YYEEEE. The CDR3 DNA sequence: TGTGCCAGCAGCCCGTGGGACAGAAGTAACTATGGCTACACCTTC. This translates into CASSPWDRSNYGYTF.

The rearrangement links TRBV18 to TRBJ1-6; TRBD1 matches 8 bases. Unmatched junction bases numbered 5, after V lost 6 bases and J lost 7 bases. This CDR3 is built from 14 residues. CDR1 KGHSH and CDR2 LQKENI come from the germline V gene. The CDR3 DNA is TGTGCCAGCTCTCAGGACAGGGACAATTCACCCCTCCACTTT. Translation: CASSQDRDNSPLHF.

The genes are TRBV10-3 and TRBJ2-1, with 9 bases matching TRBD2. V dropped 1 base and J dropped 6; count of bases not matched to a gene: 7. CDR3 size: 16 residues. Per the germline V gene, CDR1 is ENHRY and CDR2 is SYGVKD. The CDR3 spells CAISELAGGLTNEQFF. In nucleotides, the CDR3 is TGTGCCATCAGTGAGTTGGCGGGGGGGCTCACCAATGAGCAGTTCTTC.

J is TRBJ2-3 and V is TRBV24-1; 9 nucleotides align to TRBD1. This CDR3 has 17 amino acids. V shed 2 bases, J shed 7 bases, and the junction held 12 bases outside the gene matches. Looked up from germline, CDR1 is KGHDR and CDR2 is SFDVKD. The CDR3 reads CATSDWVPGQGRNTQYF. DNA for the CDR3: TGTGCCACCAGTGATTGGGTCCCGGGACAGGGAAGAAATACGCAGTATTTT.

The chain recombines TRBV2 with TRBJ1-4; TRBD1 matches at 9 bases. V was pared by 6 bases and J by 8 bases, with 7 bases of the junction left unmatched. From germline, CDR1 is SNHLY and CDR2 FYNNEI. CDR3 length equals 14 residues. The CDR3 coding sequence is TGTGCCAGCAGCGCCGGGACAGGGCAGGAAAAACTGTTTTTT. It encodes CASSAGTGQEKLFF.

This chain uses TRBV29-1 with TRBJ1-2, with D unclear. The CDR3 has 11 amino acids. Looked up from germline, CDR1 is SQVTM and CDR2 is ANQGSEA. Between the trimmed V and J ends, which lost 4 bases and 0 bases, there was a span of 3 bases. CDR3 sequence (DNA): TGCAGCGTTGCCGCTAACTATGGCTACACCTTC. Protein product: CSVAANYGYTF.

This clone was picked up one time. The rearrangement uses TRBV7-7 and TRBJ2-2, with D maybe TRBD1 (5 bases). V was pared by 3 bases and J by 1 base, with 6 bases between. The germline V gene has CDR1 SSHAT and CDR2 FNYEAQ (reference sequence). The CDR3 covers 14 residues. The DNA of the CDR3 is TGTGCCAGCAGCTTGACAGAGAACACCGGGGAGCTGTTTTTT. It specifies CASSLTENTGELFF.

The chain recombines TRBV27 with TRBJ2-1, with D perhaps TRBD2 (6 bases). There are 13 residues in the CDR3. CDR1 is MNHEY, CDR2 SMNVEV, per germline (reference sequence). Trimming shortened V by 7 bases and J by 6 bases, and 13 bases separated the two germline ends. The CDR3 is CASTRGTSNEQFF. CDR3 bases: TGTGCCAGCACCCGAGGGACTTCCAATGAGCAGTTCTTC.

The rearrangement joins TRBV9 to TRBJ1-2; D might be TRBD1 (5 bases). Germline loops: CDR1 SGDLS, CDR2 YYNGEE. This CDR3 contains 15 residues. With 0 bases removed from V and 8 bases from J, the gap between germline ends came to 17 bases. CDR3 amino acids: CASSVAGESPPGYTF. DNA for the CDR3: TGTGCCAGCAGCGTAGCGGGGGAGTCCCCGCCGGGCTACACCTTC.

This sequence joins TRBV10-1 and TRBJ2-1, with D uncertain. The V end lost 0 bases, the J end lost 6 bases, and 9 bases lay between the germline ends. The length of the CDR3 is 14 residues. Germline V gene data show CDR1 as WNHNN and CDR2 as SYGVQD (reference sequence). The CDR3 nucleotides read TGCGCCAGCAGTGAGTCGATAACAGTCAATGAGCAGTTCTTC. The encoded protein is CASSESITVNEQFF.

This clone was counted between two and nine times. The sample holds other DNA sequences that translate to the same CDR3. The V gene is TRBV5-1, the J gene TRBJ1-4, with unresolved D. The CDR3 sequence is 14 residues long. V gave up 4 bases and J gave up 2 bases, with 9 bases separating them. Germline assignment: CDR1 SGHRS and CDR2 YFSETQ. The CDR3 here is CASSDTSTNEKLFF. The CDR3 region has the DNA TGCGCCAGCAGCGATACATCGACTAATGAAAAACTGTTTTTT.

This chain joins TRBV6-1 and TRBJ1-2; 9 bases align to TRBD1. Trimming cost V 3 bases and J 8 bases; bases outside gene matches: 7. The germline CDR1 and CDR2 sequences are MNHNS and SASEGT. The CDR3 loop spans 14 amino acids. The CDR3 bases are TGTGCCAGCAGTGACAACGACAGGGGGAAAGGCTACACCTTC. Its protein is CASSDNDRGKGYTF.

The rearrangement joins TRBV11-3 to TRBJ1-1; D not resolved. The V and J ends lost 1 base and 6 bases respectively, with 9 bases between them. The V gene's germline CDR1 is SGHNT and CDR2 YENEEA. This CDR3 is built from 13 residues. CDR3 DNA: TGTGCCAGCAGCTTAGGATGGGCCGCTGAAGCTTTCTTT. As protein: CASSLGWAAEAFF. Together with reference TRBV11-3 and TRBJ1-1, the CDR3 gives the full variable domain: EAGVVQSPRYKIIEKKQPVAFWCNPISGHNTLYWYLQNLGQGPELLIRYENEEAVDDSQLPKDRFSAERLKGVDSTLKIQPAELGDSAVYLCASSLGWAAEAFFGQGTRLTVV.

The genes are TRBV7-2 and TRBJ2-7; 10 bases are a match to TRBD1. The J segment lost 6 bases and the V segment lost 1 base, leaving 3 bases of the junction unmatched. CDR1 SGHTA and CDR2 FQGNSA come from the germline V gene. CDR3 length: 14 residues. CDR3 sequence reads: CASSLGQGAFEQYF. The CDR3 coding sequence is TGTGCCAGCAGCTTAGGACAGGGGGCTTTCGAGCAGTACTTC.

The V and J genes are TRBV6-4 and TRBJ2-3; TRBD2 agrees at 10 bases. V trimming: 2 bases; J trimming: 2 bases; junction bases outside the gene matches: 10. In germline, CDR1 is MRHNA, CDR2 SNTAGT. The CDR3 covers 18 residues. The CDR3 DNA follows: TGTGCCAGCAGTGACACCCCAGGGAGCGGGGGGGCCACAGATACGCAGTATTTT. Translating it yields CASSDTPGSGGATDTQYF.

This chain's CDR3 is CASSRQTRNTQYF. The DNA of the CDR3 is TGTGCCAGCAGCCGGCAAACTAGGAATACGCAGTATTTT. The V gene is TRBV14, the J gene TRBJ2-3, with D perhaps TRBD2 (5 bases). Germline V gene lookup returns CDR1 SGHDN and CDR2 FVKESK. This CDR3 comprises 13 residues. V lost 4 bases to trimming and J lost 7 bases, with 12 bases between them.

The chain is built from TRBV18 and TRBJ1-2; 10 bases agree with TRBD1. The CDR3 covers 16 residues. Trimming took 4 bases from V and 7 from J; bases not matched to a gene: 12. Germline V gives CDR1 KGHSH, CDR2 LQKENI. The CDR3 DNA sequence: TGTGCCAGCTCACGGGATCCCGGGACAGGGGCCAGTGGCTACACCTTC. This sequence encodes CASSRDPGTGASGYTF.

V usage is TRBV6-5 and J usage is TRBJ2-7; 8 bases match TRBD1. Germline V lookup: CDR1 MNHEY, CDR2 SVGAGI. This CDR3 comprises 14 residues. V gave up 5 bases and J gave up 1 base; unmatched junction bases: 4. Here the CDR3 reads CASSKDRDSYEQYF. The CDR3 coding sequence is TGTGCCAGCAGTAAGGACAGGGATTCCTACGAGCAGTACTTC.

This clone was picked up a small number of times. The chain couples TRBV14 to TRBJ2-7; 8 bases align to TRBD2. After removal of 1 base from V and 3 bases from J, the junction contained 8 bases not matched to a gene. The CDR3 spans 16 residues. CDR1 SGHDN and CDR2 FVKESK come from the germline V gene. CDR3 sequence reads: CASSQGGSGRSYEQYF. DNA of the CDR3: TGTGCCAGCAGCCAAGGGGGAAGCGGGAGAAGCTACGAGCAGTACTTC.

The chain is built from TRBV7-2 and TRBJ2-7; TRBD1 is a possible D gene (6 bases). The germline V gene encodes CDR1 SGHTA and CDR2 FQGNSA. The CDR3 covers 15 residues. Trimming took off 2 bases at V and 0 bases at J, with 11 bases between the two ends. This CDR3 reads CASSLQGSSSYEQYF. The CDR3 DNA is TGTGCCAGCAGCTTACAGGGGTCAAGCTCCTACGAGCAGTACTTC.

V gene TRBV3-1 (or the pseudogene TRBV3-2) combines with J gene TRBJ2-7; 11 nucleotides agree with TRBD2. Losses at the gene ends were 0 bases for V and 4 bases for J; bases not matched to a gene: 8. The CDR3 covers 17 residues. Germline values: CDR1 LGHDT, CDR2 YNNKEL (reference sequence). Here the CDR3 reads CASSQDTLAGGMYEQYF. The CDR3, as DNA: TGTGCCAGCAGCCAAGATACCCTAGCGGGAGGTATGTACGAGCAGTACTTC.